This TCR beta chain is drawn from a study of cytomegalovirus exposure and HLA in healthy donors. Study-level background: When 300 to 500 donors were genotyped, around 77% of them were found to fall in the Caucasian-associated ancestry cluster. Notes on the study in general: Common viral pathogens (according to a later analysis) appeared linked to several of the most significant clusters. TCR beta V- and J-gene trimming, according to a later analysis, was linked to a missense DCLRE1C variant. According to the study, around 180 TCR beta chains were cytomegalovirus-associated.

Germline V gene sequence: CDR1 SQVTM, CDR2 ANQGSEA. V lost 6 bases, J lost 3 bases, and 13 bases stayed unmatched. The CDR3 loop spans 15 amino acids. PCR used 60 Vbeta primers and 13 Jbeta primers. Libraries were prepared by immunoSEQ multiplex PCR; TCRdb keeps only in-frame clonotypes and omits some of them. In the table there are around 200,000 clones, 80% to 85% of which are singletons. For this clone: Its target is not known.

The chain uses TRBV29-1 and TRBJ2-5, with 7 nucleotides matching TRBD2. The clonotype was recovered from a young woman in good health and CMV-seronegative. Sequencing was done on a sample of PBMCs. The CDR3 bases are TGCAGCGTGATCCCGCCGCAGGGAGGGGAAGAGACCCAGTACTTC. Translating gives CSVIPPQGGEETQYF.